The 18 T cell receptor beta chains below were found in one sample sequenced in a study of Graves' ophthalmopathy and Graves' hyperthyroidism. RNA transcripts served as template for amplifying TCR beta CDR3 sequences. Scientists carried out first-round RT-PCR using HTBI primers and then a second-round multiplex PCR. TCRdb reprocessed the multiplex PCR reads via MiXCR and lists one record per CDR3 protein. The table shows about 740,000 distinct CDR3 sequences, with roughly two fifths occurring only once. The sequencing sample was made of peripheral blood. These receptors originate from an adult man with Graves' ophthalmopathy.

This clonotype occurred a few times. V and J are TRBV29-1 and TRBJ1-2, with 8 nucleotides matching TRBD1. The CDR3 consists of 12 residues. Germline assignment: CDR1 SQVTM and CDR2 ANQGSEA. In DNA form, the CDR3 reads TGCAGTTCGTCGACAGGGGTCTATGGCTACACCTTC. As protein: CSSSTGVYGYTF.

The genes are TRBV9 and TRBJ2-5; either TRBD1 or TRBD2 may supply D (6 bases each). V was clipped by 4 bases and J by 1 base, with 17 bases between them. CDR1 and CDR2 (germline): SGDLS, YYNGEE. The CDR3 runs 16 residues. The CDR3 spells CASSLTGATCQETQYF. CDR3 DNA sequence: TGTGCCAGCAGCTTAACGGGGGCAACCTGCCAAGAGACCCAGTACTTC.

V is TRBV10-2 and J is TRBJ2-7, with TRBD1 identical over 7 bases. V dropped 2 bases and J dropped 6; count of bases not matched to a gene: 13. The CDR3 runs to 16 residues. The V gene's germline CDR1 is WSHSY and CDR2 SAAADI. CDR3 nucleotide sequence: TGCGCCAGCAGTGAGCCTTGGGACAGCTTCAGCGGCGAGCAGTACTTC. This encodes CASSEPWDSFSGEQYF.

This clonotype was observed many times. This rearrangement joins TRBV7-9 to TRBJ1-4; D gene unclear. With 5 bases removed from V and 7 bases from J, the gap between germline ends came to 11 bases. Per the germline V gene, CDR1 is SEHNR and CDR2 is FQNEAQ (reference sequence). The CDR3 loop spans 13 amino acids. CDR3 protein: CASSARSGEKLFF. The DNA of the CDR3 is TGTGCCAGCAGCGCCAGATCTGGTGAAAAACTGTTTTTT.

The rearrangement uses TRBV7-9 and TRBJ2-7; D unclear. The germline gives CDR1 SEHNR, CDR2 FQNEAQ (reference sequence). With 8 bases removed from V and 2 bases from J, the gap between germline ends came to 16 bases. The length of the CDR3 is 14 residues. CDR3 sequence: CASRPSDRPYEQYF. CDR3 sequence (DNA): TGTGCCAGCCGCCCTTCGGACCGCCCCTACGAGCAGTACTTC. Together with reference TRBV7-9 and TRBJ2-7, the CDR3 gives the full variable domain: DTGVSQNPRHKITKRGQNVTFRCDPISEHNRLYWYRQTLGQGPEFLTYFQNEAQLEKSRLLSDRFSAERPKGSFSTLEIQRTEQGDSAMYLCASRPSDRPYEQYFGPGTRLTVT.

This clonotype was detected only a few times. V usage is TRBV5-4 and J usage is TRBJ1-1; weak D call: TRBD1 (5 bases). The V gene lost 1 base and the J gene lost 4 bases, with 20 bases spanning the gap. Germline V CDR1 and CDR2: SGHNT, YYREEE (reference sequence). The CDR3 extends over 17 amino acids. The DNA for the CDR3 is TGTGCCAGCAGCTTGAGGCGGGGAGGGGTGAGGATCACTGAAGCTTTCTTT. Encoded protein: CASSLRRGGVRITEAFF. The full variable domain, in which reference TRBV5-4 and TRBJ1-1 provide the parts outside the CDR3, is ETGVTQSPTHLIKTRGQQVTLRCSSQSGHNTVSWYQQALGQGPQFIFQYYREEENGRGNFPPRFSGLQFPNYSSELNVNALELDDSALYLCASSLRRGGVRITEAFFGQGTRLTVV.

This clonotype turned up a few times. The gene calls are TRBV20-1 and TRBJ2-7; D perhaps matches TRBD2 (7 bases). Trimming removed 4 bases at V and 3 bases at J, with 13 bases between. The CDR3 is made up of 13 amino acids. The V gene's germline CDR1 is DFQATT and CDR2 SNEGSKA (reference sequence). CDR3 nucleotide sequence: TGCAGTGCTACCGGACTAGGGGGCTACGAGCAGTACTTC. It codes for CSATGLGGYEQYF.

This clonotype was picked up a small number of times. A junction end diverges from the germline sequence, so it may reflect a read error. V is TRBV19 and J is TRBJ2-7; 10 nucleotides match TRBD1. Germline CDR1 is LNHDA and CDR2 is SQIVND (reference sequence). The CDR3 covers 14 residues. DNA for the CDR3: TGTGCCAGCAGTACGGGACAGGGGATCTACGAGCAGTACTTC. It codes for CASSTGQGIYEQYF. The full variable domain, completed using reference TRBV19 and TRBJ2-7, is DGGITQSPKYLFRKEGQNVTLSCEQNLNHDAMYWYRQDPGQGLRLIYYSQIVNDFQKGDIAEGYSVSREKKESFPLTVTSAQKNPTAFYLCASSTGQGIYEQYFGPGTRLTVT.

This clonotype has only a few counts. V and J are TRBV20-1 and TRBJ1-3; D is uncertain. V lost 3 bases and J 0 bases, leaving 6 bases between the germline ends. Germline V gene sequence: CDR1 DFQATT, CDR2 SNEGSKA (reference sequence). The CDR3 has 13 amino acids. CDR3 bases: TGCAGTGCTAGGGACTTCTCTGGAAACACCATATATTTT. It yields the protein CSARDFSGNTIYF.

The genes are TRBV25-1 and TRBJ1-1; no reliable D call. The V end lost 6 bases, the J end lost 8 bases, and 25 bases lay between the germline ends. Per germline, CDR1 MGHDK and CDR2 SYGVNS. The CDR3 has 16 residues. The CDR3, as DNA: TGTGCCAGCAGCGTTTCAGGACGGACGACTCCCCCGGAAGCTTTCTTT. It translates to CASSVSGRTTPPEAFF. Supplemented by reference TRBV25-1 and TRBJ1-1, the full variable domain reads EADIYQTPRYLVIGTGKKITLECSQTMGHDKMYWYQQDPGMELHLIHYSYGVNSTEKGDLSSESTVSRIRTEHFPLTLESARPSHTSQYLCASSVSGRTTPPEAFFGQGTRLTVV.

DNA for the CDR3: TGTGCCAGCAGCTTAGTCAAGGACCTCTTCAATGAGCAGTTCTTC. This encodes CASSLVKDLFNEQFF. V usage is TRBV7-6 and J usage is TRBJ2-5; D is undetermined. TRBJ2-1 explains the end of the DNA better; the J call may be wrong. Germline V CDR1 and CDR2: SGHVS, FNYEAQ. The CDR3 has 15 amino acids.

The rearrangement uses TRBV12-3 or TRBV12-4 and TRBJ1-1; maybe TRBD1 (6 bases). V was trimmed by 5 bases and J by 10 bases, leaving 14 bases between them. This CDR3 has 12 residues. DNA of the CDR3: TGTGCCAGCAGTAAACAGGGAACGACAGCTTTCTTT. Protein product: CASSKQGTTAFF.

This clonotype showed up many times. The genes are TRBV2 and TRBJ2-5; no firm D call. Germline V gene lookup returns CDR1 SNHLY and CDR2 FYNNEI. There are 14 residues in the CDR3. V lost 7 bases and J 5 bases, leaving 17 bases between the germline ends. CDR3 in DNA: TGTGCCAGCAAGGCTGATGGGTTCACTGAGACCCAGTACTTC. Its translation is CASKADGFTETQYF.

Turning to this clonotype: Given the absence of the conserved phenylalanine or tryptophan at the CDR3 end, a read error is likely. The chain joins TRBV19 to TRBJ1-1; D might be TRBD1 (5 bases). V lost 5 bases to trimming and J lost 3 bases, with 22 bases between them. The CDR3 has 17 amino acids. Germline lookup yields CDR1 LNHDA and CDR2 SQIVND (reference sequence). As DNA, the CDR3 is TGTGCCAGTAGTGGGTACTTCCAGGGTTATTCGGACACTGAAGCTTTCCTT. Its translation: CASSGYFQGYSDTEAFL.

V gene TRBV9 combines with J gene TRBJ1-6, with a possible D match to TRBD1 (5 bases). V was pared by 5 bases and J by 7 bases, with 13 bases between. Germline assignment: CDR1 SGDLS and CDR2 YYNGEE. The CDR3 extends over 14 amino acids. CDR3 amino acids: CASSLDSGNSPLHF. The CDR3 DNA follows: TGTGCCAGCAGTTTAGACAGCGGCAATTCACCCCTCCACTTT.

The genes are TRBV7-2 and TRBJ2-5, with 10 bases matching TRBD2. This CDR3 contains 16 residues. The V gene's germline CDR1 is SGHTA and CDR2 FQGNSA. V shed 7 bases, J shed 5 bases, and the junction held 13 bases outside the gene matches. The CDR3 coding sequence is TGTGCCAGCAACCTAGCGGGAGTATCCACCGGGGAGACCCAGTACTTC. Translated: CASNLAGVSTGETQYF.

The rearrangement uses TRBV25-1 and TRBJ1-1; D not certain. The CDR3 consists of 18 residues. The germline CDR1 and CDR2 sequences are MGHDK and SYGVNS. The V and J ends lost 5 bases and 1 base respectively, with 23 bases between them. The CDR3 loop is CASSSPARMRFRNTEAFF. The CDR3 DNA reads TGTGCCAGCAGTTCCCCGGCACGGATGAGATTTAGGAACACTGAAGCTTTCTTT. Full variable domain (outside the CDR3, taken from reference TRBV25-1 and TRBJ1-1): EADIYQTPRYLVIGTGKKITLECSQTMGHDKMYWYQQDPGMELHLIHYSYGVNSTEKGDLSSESTVSRIRTEHFPLTLESARPSHTSQYLCASSSPARMRFRNTEAFFGQGTRLTVV.

Concerning this clonotype itself: A much larger clone lies a single base off, so this may be a read error. V usage is TRBV7-2 and J usage is TRBJ1-5, with 10 positions matching TRBD1. This CDR3 has 14 amino acids. V gave up 5 bases and J gave up 6 bases; unmatched junction bases: 4. CDR1 and CDR2 (germline): SGHTA, FQGNSA. The CDR3 loop is CASSHGTGAQPQHF. The CDR3 nucleotides are TGTGCCAGCAGCCACGGGACAGGGGCTCAGCCCCAGCATTTT. Full variable domain (outside the CDR3, taken from reference TRBV7-2 and TRBJ1-5): GAGVSQSPSNKVTEKGKDVELRCDPISGHTALYWYRQSLGQGLEFLIYFQGNSAPDKSGLPSDRFSAERTGGSVSTLTIQRTQQEDSAVYLCASSHGTGAQPQHFGDGTRLSIL.